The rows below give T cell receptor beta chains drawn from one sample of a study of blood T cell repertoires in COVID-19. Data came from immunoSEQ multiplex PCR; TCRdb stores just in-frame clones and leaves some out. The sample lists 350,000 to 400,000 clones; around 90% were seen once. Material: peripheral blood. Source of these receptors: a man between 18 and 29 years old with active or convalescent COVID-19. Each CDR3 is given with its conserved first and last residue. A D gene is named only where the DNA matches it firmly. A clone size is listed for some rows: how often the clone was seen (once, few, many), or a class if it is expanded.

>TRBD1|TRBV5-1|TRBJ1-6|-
CASSLDVGTGGSPLHF
TGCGCCAGCAGCTTGGATGTCGGGACAGGGGGTTCACCCCTCCACTTT
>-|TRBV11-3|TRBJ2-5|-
CASSHRVGETQYF
TGTGCCAGCAGTCACAGGGTAGGGGAGACCCAGTACTTC
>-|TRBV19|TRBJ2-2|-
CASSPFTGELFF
TGTGCCAGTAGTCCTTTCACCGGGGAGCTGTTTTTT
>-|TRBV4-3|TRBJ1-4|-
CASSQKIEQKLFF
TGCGCCAGCAGCCAAAAAATCGAGCAAAAACTGTTTTTT
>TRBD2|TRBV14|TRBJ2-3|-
CASRRSGGASDTQYF
TGTGCCAGCAGGCGGAGCGGGGGGGCTTCAGATACGCAGTATTTT
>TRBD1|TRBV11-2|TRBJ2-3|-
CASSPGTGRYTQYF
TGTGCCAGCAGCCCCGGGACAGGGAGGTATACGCAGTATTTT
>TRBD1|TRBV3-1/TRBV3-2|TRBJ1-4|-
CASSQAGTGFEKLFF
TGTGCCAGCAGCCAGGCCGGGACAGGTTTCGAAAAACTGTTTTTT
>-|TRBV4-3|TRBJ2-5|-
CASSLRGGSGETQYF
TGCGCCAGCAGCCTAAGGGGGGGGAGCGGGGAGACCCAGTACTTC
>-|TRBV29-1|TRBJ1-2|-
CSVTSRDFYGYTF
TGCAGCGTTACCTCTCGGGACTTCTATGGCTACACCTTC
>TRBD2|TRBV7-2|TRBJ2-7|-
CASSWTSQTYEQYF
TGTGCCAGCAGCTGGACTAGCCAGACCTACGAGCAGTACTTC
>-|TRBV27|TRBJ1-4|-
CASSQSGATNEKLFF
TGTGCCAGCAGTCAATCAGGGGCTACTAATGAAAAACTGTTTTTT
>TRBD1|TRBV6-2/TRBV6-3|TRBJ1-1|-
CASSYSLDDRGTEAFF
TGTGCCAGCAGTTACAGTTTAGATGACAGGGGCACTGAAGCTTTCTTT
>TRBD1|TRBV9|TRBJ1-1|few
CASSPASTGTGQAFF
TGTGCCAGCAGCCCGGCCTCTACCGGGACAGGTCAGGCTTTCTTT
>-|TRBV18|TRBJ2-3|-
CASSPGWGDPDTQYF
TGTGCCAGCTCACCAGGATGGGGAGATCCAGATACGCAGTATTTT
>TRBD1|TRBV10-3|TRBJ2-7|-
CAISPGQGVSRSYEQYF
TGTGCCATCAGTCCGGGACAGGGGGTTTCAAGGTCCTACGAGCAGTACTTC
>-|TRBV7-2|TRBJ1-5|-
CASSFGQGGNQPQHF
TGTGCCAGCAGCTTTGGCCAGGGTGGCAATCAGCCCCAGCATTTT
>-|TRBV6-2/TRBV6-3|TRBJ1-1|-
CASSQWQVKNTEAFF
TGTGCCAGCAGTCAATGGCAGGTCAAGAACACTGAAGCTTTCTTT
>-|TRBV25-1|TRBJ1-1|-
CASSEQGYEAFF
TGTGCCAGCAGTGAACAGGGATATGAAGCTTTCTTT
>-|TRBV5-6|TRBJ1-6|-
CASSLADRHPDDNSPLHF
TGTGCCAGCAGCTTGGCCGACAGGCACCCCGACGATAATTCACCCCTCCACTTT
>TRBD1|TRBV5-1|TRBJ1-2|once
CASSLVAGGVNYGYTF
TGCGCCAGCAGCTTGGTGGCAGGGGGCGTCAACTATGGCTACACCTTC
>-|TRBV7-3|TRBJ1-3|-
CASSSTVNSGNTIYF
TGTGCCAGCAGCTCGACTGTAAACTCTGGAAACACCATATATTTT
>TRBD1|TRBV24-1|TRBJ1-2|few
CATSARQGSYGYTF
TGTGCCACCAGTGCGCGACAGGGTAGCTATGGCTACACCTTC
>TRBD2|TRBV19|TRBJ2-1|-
CASSMGKWGGYNEQFF
TGTGCCAGTAGTATGGGAAAGTGGGGGGGCTACAATGAGCAGTTCTTC
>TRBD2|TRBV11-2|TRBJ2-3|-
CASSLLGTSGGRDTQYF
TGTGCCAGCAGCTTACTTGGGACTAGCGGGGGACGAGATACGCAGTATTTT
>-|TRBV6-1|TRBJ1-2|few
CASSEVNYKGYTF
TGTGCCAGCAGTGAGGTCAACTATAAGGGCTACACCTTC
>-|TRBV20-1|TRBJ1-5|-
CSASYGKQPQHF
TGCAGTGCTAGTTACGGGAAACAGCCCCAGCATTTT
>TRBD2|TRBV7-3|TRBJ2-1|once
CASSPTSGNRAEQFF
TGTGCCAGCAGTCCAACTAGCGGAAACAGGGCTGAGCAGTTCTTC
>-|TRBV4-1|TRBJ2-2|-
CASSQDGGSTGELFF
TGCGCCAGCAGCCAAGATGGGGGGAGCACCGGGGAGCTGTTTTTT
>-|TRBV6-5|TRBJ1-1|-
CASSYSRVTNTEAFF
TGTGCCAGCAGTTACTCGAGAGTTACGAACACTGAAGCTTTCTTT
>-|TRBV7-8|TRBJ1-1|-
CASSLPRLAEAFF
TGTGCCAGCAGCTTACCGAGATTGGCTGAAGCTTTCTTT
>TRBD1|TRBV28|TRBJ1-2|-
CASTGGASYGYTF
TGTGCCAGCACAGGGGGCGCTTCCTATGGCTACACCTTC
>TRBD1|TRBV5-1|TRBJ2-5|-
CASSSPGQQETQYF
TGCGCCAGCAGCTCGCCGGGACAGCAAGAGACCCAGTACTTC
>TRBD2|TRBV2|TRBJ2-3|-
CASSSGRGGADTQYF
TGTGCCAGCAGTAGCGGGCGGGGGGGTGCAGATACGCAGTATTTT
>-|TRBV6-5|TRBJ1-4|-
CASSYSQPEANEKLFF
TGTGCCAGCAGTTACAGTCAACCCGAGGCTAATGAAAAACTGTTTTTT
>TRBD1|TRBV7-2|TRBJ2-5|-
CASSPPGQRPIETQYF
TGTGCCAGCAGCCCTCCGGGACAGAGACCGATAGAGACCCAGTACTTC
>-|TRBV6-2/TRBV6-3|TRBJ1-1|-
CASSYIREAFF
TGTGCCAGCAGTTACATCCGTGAGGCTTTCTTT
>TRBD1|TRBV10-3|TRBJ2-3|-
CAISRQGASTDTQYF
TGTGCCATCAGTCGACAGGGAGCAAGCACAGATACGCAGTATTTT
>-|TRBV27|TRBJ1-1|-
CASSSQIMNTEAFF
TGTGCCAGCAGTTCACAGATAATGAACACTGAAGCTTTCTTT
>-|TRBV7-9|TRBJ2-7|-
CASSQTGPYEQYF
TGTGCCAGCAGCCAGACAGGTCCCTACGAGCAGTACTTC
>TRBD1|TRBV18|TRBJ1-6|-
CASSPTGQGNSPLHF
TGTGCCAGCTCACCAACGGGACAGGGTAATTCACCCCTCCACTTT
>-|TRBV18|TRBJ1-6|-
CASSRSDSRRYNSPLHF
TGTGCCAGCTCACGCAGCGACAGTCGCCGATATAATTCACCCCTCCACTTT